This TCR beta chain was recorded in a study of cytomegalovirus exposure and HLA in healthy donors. PCR amplification relied on 60 Vbeta primers (plus 13 Jbeta primers). Generated by immunoSEQ multiplex PCR, the TCRdb table keeps only in-frame clones and is missing some. This repertoire shows about 120,000 clones, 81% found once; its top ten account for 2.2%. Points on this clone: Its antigen is as yet unknown.

From germline, CDR1 is LNHNV and CDR2 YYDKDF (reference sequence). V lost 3 bases and J 2 bases, leaving 16 bases between the germline ends. The CDR3 loop spans 16 amino acids. Study-wide results and limits: Associated with cytomegalovirus, according to the listing, were 150 to 200 TCR beta chains.

V and J are TRBV15 and TRBJ2-5; D is perhaps TRBD1 (6 bases). Sequencing was carried out using PBMCs. The source is a woman in her thirties or forties in good health and CMV-seronegative. The DNA for the CDR3 is TGTGCCACCAGCAGGAGGTGGGACAAACCTCAAGAGACCCAGTACTTC. This translates into CATSRRWDKPQETQYF.